Given below is one T cell receptor (beta chain) in context. The record originates from a study of blood T cell repertoires in COVID-19. Methods used by the authors: Reference gene primer amplification in the assay estimated nucleated cell counts. Repertoires were generated with immunoSEQ multiplex PCR, while TCRdb's copy carries only in-frame clones and drops some. The V and J calls and clone size are taken from that table; D and trimming were inferred from the DNA. The profile shows 170,000 or so clones, 80% to 85% of them singletons. Looked up from germline, CDR1 is GTSNPN and CDR2 is SVGIG (reference sequence). There are 14 residues in the CDR3. The germline V and J ends were trimmed by 2 bases and 8 bases, with 18 bases remaining between them.

The chain recombines TRBV30 with TRBJ1-2; D is ambiguous. This sequence was found in a man between 18 and 35 years old with active or convalescent COVID-19. The sample taken for sequencing was peripheral blood. In nucleotides, the CDR3 is TGTGCCTGGAGTACGCCGGGCTCAAGGAGGGGCTACACCTTC. Translated: CAWSTPGSRRGYTF.